Listed below are T cell receptor beta chains from one sample, sequenced in a study of control samples from healthy donors and cancer patients. TCRdb keeps only in-frame clones here, not all; method: immunoSEQ multiplex PCR. The top ten hold more than 1.3% of the sample, which has 150,000 to 200,000 clones, around 94% seen once. Input material: blood. These receptors originate from a man aged 30 to 45 in good health. Each CDR3 is given without its conserved first and last residue. Fields, in order: clone size, V gene, CDR3 protein. Some rows mark clone size as missing; the rest say once, few, many or name a class of expanded clone.

NA	TRBV30	AWSDTFYGYT
NA	TRBV7-2	ASSFQVSSNYGYT
once	TRBV4-1	ASSQEGWTANYGYT
few	TRBV6-1	ASSEGGGRAAGANVLT
NA	TRBV9	ASSVAGQGFTTNEKLF
NA	TRBV27	ASSLGGGETQY
NA	TRBV4-1	ASSQDGTGGLDEQY
NA	TRBV21-1	ASSKGSGQPLKGGSMGYT
NA	TRBV6-2/TRBV6-3	ASSYHRADNSPLH
NA	TRBV3-1/TRBV3-2	ASSQAGIRQF
NA	TRBV3-1/TRBV3-2	ASSQRNRPGASGNTIY
NA	TRBV29-1	SVAGPRGSDTEAF
NA	TRBV9	ASSVELTNEQF
NA	TRBV19	ASLGVSSGNTIY
NA	TRBV7-9	ASSPGTSAGNTIY
NA	TRBV7-2	ASSLSAGLPYEQY
NA	TRBV7-2	ASSLQGNSYNSPLH
NA	TRBV10-3	AISEGQGHQPQH
NA	TRBV18	ASSPMIREQF
NA	TRBV19	ASTEGLGYT
NA	TRBV6-5	ASSPRLGVYT
few	TRBV24-1	ATSDSGTLVAF
NA	TRBV7-9	ASNPGGGTGELF
NA	TRBV3-1/TRBV3-2	ASSQDRRGETQY
many	TRBV5-6	ASSPKDKRGNTEAF
NA	TRBV5-6	ASSKTGPHEQY
NA	TRBV21-1	ASSKGRTGDNEQY